The text below deals with one T cell receptor (beta chain). Repertoires were generated with immunoSEQ multiplex PCR, while TCRdb's copy carries only in-frame clones and drops some. The profile covers around 1,900,000 clones, with approximately 92% appearing a single time and around 1.7% taken by the ten largest. Looked up from germline, CDR1 is SGHNT and CDR2 is YYREEE (reference sequence). The CDR3 totals 14 residues. Trimming took 4 bases from V and 0 from J, leaving 8 bases between them. In the naive CD8 group, cells lacked CD45RO and were positively selected for CCR7, so terminally differentiated effector memory CD45RA+ cells were left out. The source of the sample is a study of shared clonotypes between healthy human individuals.

The sample comprised naive CD8+ T cells from PBMCs. The chain joins TRBV5-4 to TRBJ2-1; perhaps TRBD2 as D (5 bases). The clonotype originates from a man younger than 30 in good health. Some clones in this sample may be carry-over from other donors' samples. The CDR3 coding sequence is TGTGCCAGCAGCGGCGGGCCCTCCTACAATGAGCAGTTCTTC. It is translated as CASSGGPSYNEQFF.